This TCR beta chain was found in a study of cytomegalovirus exposure and HLA in healthy donors. Whole-study findings and limits: A later analysis linked a missense variant in DCLRE1C to the trimming of TCR beta V and J genes. A cluster of highly shared sequence variants was likely a sequencing artifact. Information on immune exposure was restricted to one variable (CMV serostatus).

Germline loops: CDR1 MGHRA, CDR2 YSYEKL. There are 18 residues in the CDR3. V gave up 0 bases and J gave up 3 bases, with 20 bases separating them. It was with 60 Vbeta and 13 Jbeta primers that the PCR ran. Profiled with immunoSEQ multiplex PCR; TCRdb holds only in-frame clones, not every one. The sample holds about 130,000 clones, around 73% seen once. Concerning this clone: The antigen is not known.

This receptor was obtained from a man between 60 and 75 years old in good health and CMV-seropositive. V and J are TRBV4-1 and TRBJ1-1; tentative D call: TRBD1 (6 bases). Sequencing was done on a sample of PBMCs. The CDR3 protein is CASSQENRVGPWDTEAFF. CDR3 in DNA: TGCGCCAGCAGCCAAGAGAACAGGGTCGGCCCCTGGGACACTGAAGCTTTCTTT.